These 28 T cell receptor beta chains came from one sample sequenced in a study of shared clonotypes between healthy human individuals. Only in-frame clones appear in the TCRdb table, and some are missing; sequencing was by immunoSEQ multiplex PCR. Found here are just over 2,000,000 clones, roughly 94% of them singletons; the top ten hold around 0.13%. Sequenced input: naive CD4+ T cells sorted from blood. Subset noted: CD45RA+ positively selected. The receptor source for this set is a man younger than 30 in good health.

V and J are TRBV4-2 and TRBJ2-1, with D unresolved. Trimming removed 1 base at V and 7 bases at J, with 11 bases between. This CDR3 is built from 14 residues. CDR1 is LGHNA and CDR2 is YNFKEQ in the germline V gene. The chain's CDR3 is CASSQGLVRNEQFF. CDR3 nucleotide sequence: TGTGCCAGCAGCCAAGGTCTAGTAAGGAATGAGCAGTTCTTC.

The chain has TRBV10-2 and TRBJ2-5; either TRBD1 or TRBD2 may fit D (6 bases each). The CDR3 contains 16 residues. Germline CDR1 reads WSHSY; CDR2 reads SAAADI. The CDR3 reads CAAAQGGRQNQETQYF. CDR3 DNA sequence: TGCGCAGCAGCTCAAGGGGGGAGACAGAATCAAGAGACCCAGTACTTC.

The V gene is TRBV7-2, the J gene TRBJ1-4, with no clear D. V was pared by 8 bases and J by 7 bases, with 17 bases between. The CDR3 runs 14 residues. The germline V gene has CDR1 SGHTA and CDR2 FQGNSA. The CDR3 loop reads CASRDNGEGEKLFF. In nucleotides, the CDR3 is TGTGCCAGCCGTGACAATGGGGAAGGTGAAAAACTGTTTTTT.

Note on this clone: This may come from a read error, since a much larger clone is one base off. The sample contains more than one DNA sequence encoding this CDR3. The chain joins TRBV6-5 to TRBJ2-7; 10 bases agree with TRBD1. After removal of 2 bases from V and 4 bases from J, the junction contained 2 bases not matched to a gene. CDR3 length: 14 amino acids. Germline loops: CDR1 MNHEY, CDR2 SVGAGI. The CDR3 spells CASSYRDRGYEQYF. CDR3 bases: TGTGCCAGCAGTTACCGGGACAGGGGATACGAGCAGTACTTC.

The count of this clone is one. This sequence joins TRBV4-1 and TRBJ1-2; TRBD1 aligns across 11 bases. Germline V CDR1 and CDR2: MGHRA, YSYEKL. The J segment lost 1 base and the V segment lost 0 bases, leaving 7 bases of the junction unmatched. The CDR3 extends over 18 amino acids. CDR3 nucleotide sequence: TGCGCCAGCAGCCAAGATGAGGGACAGGGGGTCTTTAACTATGGCTACACCTTC. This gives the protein CASSQDEGQGVFNYGYTF.

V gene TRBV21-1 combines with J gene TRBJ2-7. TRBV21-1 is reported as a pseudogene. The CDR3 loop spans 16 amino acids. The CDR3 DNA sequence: TGTGCCAGCAGCAAAGGCCGAACCAATCCCTCCTACGAGCAGTACTTC. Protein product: CASSKGRTNPSYEQYF.

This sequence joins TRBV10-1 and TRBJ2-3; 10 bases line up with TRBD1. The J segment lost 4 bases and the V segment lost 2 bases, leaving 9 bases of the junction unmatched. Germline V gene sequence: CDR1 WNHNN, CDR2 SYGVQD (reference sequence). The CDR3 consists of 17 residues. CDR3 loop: CASSEPAGQGSADTQYF. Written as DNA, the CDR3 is TGCGCCAGCAGTGAGCCGGCGGGACAGGGGTCGGCAGATACGCAGTATTTT.

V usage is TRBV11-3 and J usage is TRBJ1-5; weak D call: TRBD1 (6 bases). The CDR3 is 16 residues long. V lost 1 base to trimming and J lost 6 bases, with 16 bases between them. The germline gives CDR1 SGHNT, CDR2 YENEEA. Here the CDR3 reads CASSLGRAGEGQPQHF. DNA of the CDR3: TGTGCCAGCAGCTTAGGAAGGGCAGGGGAAGGTCAGCCCCAGCATTTT. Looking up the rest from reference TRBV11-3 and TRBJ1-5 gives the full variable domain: EAGVVQSPRYKIIEKKQPVAFWCNPISGHNTLYWYLQNLGQGPELLIRYENEEAVDDSQLPKDRFSAERLKGVDSTLKIQPAELGDSAVYLCASSLGRAGEGQPQHFGDGTRLSIL.

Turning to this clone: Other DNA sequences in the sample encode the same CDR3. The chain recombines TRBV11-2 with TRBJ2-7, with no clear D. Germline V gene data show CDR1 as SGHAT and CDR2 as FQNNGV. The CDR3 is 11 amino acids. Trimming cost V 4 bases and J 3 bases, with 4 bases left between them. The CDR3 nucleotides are TGTGCCAGCAGCTCCATCTACGAGCAGTACTTC. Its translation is CASSSIYEQYF.

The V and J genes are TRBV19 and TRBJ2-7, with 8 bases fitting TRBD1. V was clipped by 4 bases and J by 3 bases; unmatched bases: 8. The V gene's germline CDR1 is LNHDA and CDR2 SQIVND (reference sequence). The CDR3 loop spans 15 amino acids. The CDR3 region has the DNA TGTGCCAGTAGTAGGCTCGGACAGGGAAACTACGAGCAGTACTTC. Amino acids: CASSRLGQGNYEQYF.

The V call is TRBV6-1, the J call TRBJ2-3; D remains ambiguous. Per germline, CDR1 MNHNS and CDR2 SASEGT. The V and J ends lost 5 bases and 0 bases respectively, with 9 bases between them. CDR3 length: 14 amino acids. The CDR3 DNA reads TGTGCCAGCAGTAAATCTTGGAGCACAGATACGCAGTATTTT. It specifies CASSKSWSTDTQYF.

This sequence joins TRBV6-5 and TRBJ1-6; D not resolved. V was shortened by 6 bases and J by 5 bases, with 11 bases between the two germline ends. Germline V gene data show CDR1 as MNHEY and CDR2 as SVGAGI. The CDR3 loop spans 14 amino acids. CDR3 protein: CASRRAGDNSPLHF. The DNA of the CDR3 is TGTGCCAGCAGGAGAGCCGGGGATAATTCACCCCTCCACTTT.

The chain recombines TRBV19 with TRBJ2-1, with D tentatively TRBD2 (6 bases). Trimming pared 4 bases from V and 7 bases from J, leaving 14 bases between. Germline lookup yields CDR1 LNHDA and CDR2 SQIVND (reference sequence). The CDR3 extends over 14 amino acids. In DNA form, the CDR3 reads TGTGCCAGTAGTACCACGGGGGTAGTTAATGAGCAGTTCTTC. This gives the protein CASSTTGVVNEQFF.

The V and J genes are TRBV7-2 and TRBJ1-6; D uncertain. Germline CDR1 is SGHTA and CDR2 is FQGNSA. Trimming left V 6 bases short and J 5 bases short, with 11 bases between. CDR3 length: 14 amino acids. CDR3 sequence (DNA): TGTGCCAGCAGGTCAGAACTCCATAATTCACCCCTCCACTTT. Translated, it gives CASRSELHNSPLHF. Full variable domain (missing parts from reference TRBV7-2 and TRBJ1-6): GAGVSQSPSNKVTEKGKDVELRCDPISGHTALYWYRQSLGQGLEFLIYFQGNSAPDKSGLPSDRFSAERTGGSVSTLTIQRTQQEDSAVYLCASRSELHNSPLHFGNGTRLTVT.

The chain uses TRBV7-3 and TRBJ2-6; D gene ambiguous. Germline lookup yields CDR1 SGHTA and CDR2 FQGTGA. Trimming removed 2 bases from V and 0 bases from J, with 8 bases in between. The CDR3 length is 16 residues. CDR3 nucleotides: TGTGCCAGCAGCTTAGTGGGTAGCTCTGGGGCCAACGTCCTGACTTTC. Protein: CASSLVGSSGANVLTF. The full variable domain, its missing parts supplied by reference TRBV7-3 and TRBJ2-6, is GAGVSQTPSNKVTEKGKYVELRCDPISGHTALYWYRQSLGQGPEFLIYFQGTGAADDSGLPNDRFFAVRPEGSVSTLKIQRTERGDSAVYLCASSLVGSSGANVLTFGAGSRLTVL.

Here the CDR3 DNA reads TGTGCCAGCAAGGGTGGCAGGGGGATGTACGAGCAGTACTTC. Its protein product is CASKGGRGMYEQYF. V usage is TRBV2 and J usage is TRBJ2-7; 7 positions match TRBD1. The V gene end was trimmed by 7 bases and the J gene end by 4 bases; junction bases not matched to a gene: 10. This CDR3 is built from 14 residues. Germline V gives CDR1 SNHLY, CDR2 FYNNEI. Looking up the rest from reference TRBV2 and TRBJ2-7 gives the full variable domain: EPEVTQTPSHQVTQMGQEVILRCVPISNHLYFYWYRQILGQKVEFLVSFYNNEISEKSEIFDDQFSVERPDGSNFTLKIRSTKLEDSAMYFCASKGGRGMYEQYFGPGTRLTVT.

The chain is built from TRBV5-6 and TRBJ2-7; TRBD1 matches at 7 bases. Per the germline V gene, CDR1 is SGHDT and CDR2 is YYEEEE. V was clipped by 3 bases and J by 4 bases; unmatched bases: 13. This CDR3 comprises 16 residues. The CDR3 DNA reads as TGTGCCAGCAGCTCGATTGACAGGGCGGGCGCGTACGAGCAGTACTTC. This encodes CASSSIDRAGAYEQYF.

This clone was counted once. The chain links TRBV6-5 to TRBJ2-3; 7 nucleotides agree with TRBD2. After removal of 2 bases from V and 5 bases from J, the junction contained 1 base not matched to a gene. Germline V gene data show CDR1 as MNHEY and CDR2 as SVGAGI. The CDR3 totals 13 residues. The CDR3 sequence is CASSYGGVDTQYF. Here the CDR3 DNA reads TGTGCCAGCAGTTACGGGGGGGTAGATACGCAGTATTTT.

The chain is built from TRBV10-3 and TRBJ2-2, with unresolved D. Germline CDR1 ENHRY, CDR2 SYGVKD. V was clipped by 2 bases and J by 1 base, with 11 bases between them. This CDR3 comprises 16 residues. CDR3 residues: CAISELGDLNTGELFF. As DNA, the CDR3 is TGTGCCATCAGTGAGCTTGGTGACCTGAACACCGGGGAGCTGTTTTTT.

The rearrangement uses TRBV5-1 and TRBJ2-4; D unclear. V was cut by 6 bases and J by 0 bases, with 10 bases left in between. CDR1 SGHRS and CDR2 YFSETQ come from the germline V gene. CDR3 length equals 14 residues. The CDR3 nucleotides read TGCGCCAGCAAGACTTCTCTAGCCAAAAACATTCAGTACTTC. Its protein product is CASKTSLAKNIQYF.

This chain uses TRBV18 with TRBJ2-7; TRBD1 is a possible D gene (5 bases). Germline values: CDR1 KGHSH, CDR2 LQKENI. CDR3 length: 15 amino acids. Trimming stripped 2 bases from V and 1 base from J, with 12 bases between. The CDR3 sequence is CASSPGIQESYEQYF. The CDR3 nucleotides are TGTGCCAGCTCACCAGGTATACAGGAGTCCTACGAGCAGTACTTC.

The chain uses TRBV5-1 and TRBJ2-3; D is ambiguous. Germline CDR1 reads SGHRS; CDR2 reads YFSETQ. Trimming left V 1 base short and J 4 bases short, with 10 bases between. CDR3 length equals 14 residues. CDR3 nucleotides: TGCGCCAGCAGCTTGAACGCTGTCGCAGATACGCAGTATTTT. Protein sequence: CASSLNAVADTQYF.

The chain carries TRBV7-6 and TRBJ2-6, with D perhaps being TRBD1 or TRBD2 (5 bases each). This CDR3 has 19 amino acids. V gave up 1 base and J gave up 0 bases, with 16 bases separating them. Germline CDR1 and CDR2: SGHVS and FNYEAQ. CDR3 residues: CASSLDTGGSLSGANVLTF. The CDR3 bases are TGTGCCAGCAGCTTAGACACTGGGGGTAGCCTCTCTGGGGCCAACGTCCTGACTTTC.

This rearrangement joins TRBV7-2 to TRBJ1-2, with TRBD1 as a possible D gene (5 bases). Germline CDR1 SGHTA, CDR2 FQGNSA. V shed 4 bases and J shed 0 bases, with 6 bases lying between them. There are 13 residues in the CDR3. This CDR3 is CASSSGTNYGYTF. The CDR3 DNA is TGTGCCAGCAGCTCAGGGACTAACTATGGCTACACCTTC.

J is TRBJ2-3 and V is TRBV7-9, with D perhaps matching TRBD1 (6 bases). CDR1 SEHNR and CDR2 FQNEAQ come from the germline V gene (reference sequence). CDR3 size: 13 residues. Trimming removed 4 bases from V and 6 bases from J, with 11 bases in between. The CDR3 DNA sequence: TGTGCCAGCAGCTCGGCAGGGGCCGATACGCAGTATTTT. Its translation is CASSSAGADTQYF. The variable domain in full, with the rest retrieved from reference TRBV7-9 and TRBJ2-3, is DTGVSQNPRHKITKRGQNVTFRCDPISEHNRLYWYRQTLGQGPEFLTYFQNEAQLEKSRLLSDRFSAERPKGSFSTLEIQRTEQGDSAMYLCASSSAGADTQYFGPGTRLTVL.

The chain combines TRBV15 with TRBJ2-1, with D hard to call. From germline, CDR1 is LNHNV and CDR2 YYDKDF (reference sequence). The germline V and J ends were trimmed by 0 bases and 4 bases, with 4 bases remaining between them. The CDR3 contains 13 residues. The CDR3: CATSREEYNEQFF. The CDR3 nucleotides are TGTGCCACCAGCAGAGAAGAGTACAATGAGCAGTTCTTC.

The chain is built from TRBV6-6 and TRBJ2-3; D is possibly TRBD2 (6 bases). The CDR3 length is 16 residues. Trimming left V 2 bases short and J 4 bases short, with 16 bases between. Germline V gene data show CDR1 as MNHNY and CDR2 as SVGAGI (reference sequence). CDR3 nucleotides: TGTGCCAGCAGTTACCTGGGGACTGTTTCCCCAGATACGCAGTATTTT. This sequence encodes CASSYLGTVSPDTQYF.

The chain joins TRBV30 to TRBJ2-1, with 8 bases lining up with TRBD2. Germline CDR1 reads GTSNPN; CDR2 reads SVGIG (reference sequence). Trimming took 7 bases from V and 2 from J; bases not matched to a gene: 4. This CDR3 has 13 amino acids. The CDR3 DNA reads TGTGCCTCCCGGGGGGGCGCCTACAATGAGCAGTTCTTC. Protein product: CASRGGAYNEQFF. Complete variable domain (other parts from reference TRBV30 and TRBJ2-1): SQTIHQWPATLVQPVGSPLSLECTVEGTSNPNLYWYRQAAGRGLQLLFYSVGIGQISSEVPQNLSASRPQDRQFILSSKKLLLSDSGFYLCASRGGAYNEQFFGPGTRLTVL.